Listed below are T cell receptor beta chains from one sample, sequenced in a study of blood T cell repertoires in COVID-19. Libraries were prepared by immunoSEQ multiplex PCR; TCRdb keeps only in-frame clonotypes and omits some of them. The sample holds fewer than 200,000 clones, 70% to 90% seen once. The specimen sequenced was peripheral blood. These receptors originate from a woman in her fifties or sixties with COVID-19, enrolled during active disease. The CDR3 runs from the conserved cysteine through the conserved F or W. The D gene is left open where the match is weak. Only part of the rows carry a size: once, few, many, or a class if the clone is expanded.

j_call v_call d_call clone_size cdr3_aa cdr3_nt
TRBJ1-5 TRBV7-2 . . CASSLVGSQPQHF TGTGCCAGCAGCTTAGTTGGGAGTCAGCCCCAGCATTTT
TRBJ2-1 TRBV2 TRBD2 . CATSAGGLRNEQFF TGTGCCACCTCGGCGGGGGGGTTGAGAAATGAGCAGTTCTTC
TRBJ2-7 TRBV4-1 TRBD2 once CASSPSLPSGTYEQYF TGCGCCAGCAGCCCATCCTTACCTAGCGGCACCTACGAGCAGTACTTC
TRBJ1-5 TRBV18 . . CASSPPGRGGDQPQHF TGTGCCAGCTCACCACCGGGTCGAGGAGGGGACCAGCCCCAGCATTTT
TRBJ1-6 TRBV21-1 . . CASSVGQERVHLHF TGTGCCAGCAGCGTCGGACAGGAGAGGGTTCACCTCCACTTT
TRBJ1-3 TRBV19 TRBD1 many CASSLDRVGNTIYF TGTGCCAGTAGCCTCGACAGGGTCGGAAACACCATATATTTT
TRBJ1-5 TRBV2 TRBD1 . CASSGTDRGQYQPQHF TGTGCCAGCAGTGGCACGGACAGGGGGCAATATCAGCCCCAGCATTTT
TRBJ1-4 TRBV30 TRBD1 . CAWTQGAVGEKLFF TGTGCCTGGACACAGGGGGCAGTTGGTGAAAAACTGTTTTTT
TRBJ2-2 TRBV9 . . CASSPRGSGELFF TGTGCCAGCAGCCCCCGGGGGTCCGGGGAGCTGTTTTTT
TRBJ2-3 TRBV9 TRBD2 . CASSVLAGGADTQYF TGTGCCAGCAGCGTCCTAGCGGGGGGCGCAGATACGCAGTATTTT
TRBJ2-1 TRBV6-5 . . CASSFTGGRSYNEQFF TGTGCCAGCAGTTTTACGGGGGGCCGCTCCTACAATGAGCAGTTCTTC
TRBJ2-1 TRBV6-5 TRBD2 . CASRVSGGAREQFF TGTGCCAGCCGGGTTAGCGGGGGGGCAAGGGAGCAGTTCTTC
TRBJ2-7 TRBV30 . . CAWSVGGYEQYF TGTGCCTGGAGTGTAGGCGGCTACGAGCAGTACTTC
TRBJ2-5 TRBV11-3 TRBD2 . CASSLRDSGPQETQYF TGTGCCAGCAGCTTAAGGGATAGCGGGCCCCAAGAGACCCAGTACTTC
TRBJ2-7 TRBV6-4 TRBD1 . CASRTAGTAGYEQYF TGTGCCAGCCGAACCGCCGGGACAGCCGGCTACGAGCAGTACTTC
TRBJ2-7 TRBV19 TRBD2 once CASSAAGGLYEQYF TGTGCCAGTAGTGCTGCGGGGGGCCTCTACGAGCAGTACTTC
TRBJ1-2 TRBV7-9 TRBD1 . CASSPRDRRYGYTF TGTGCCAGCAGCCCCCGGGACAGAAGATATGGCTACACCTTC
TRBJ2-5 TRBV5-6 TRBD2 . CASSFPTSGVETQYF TGTGCCAGCAGCTTTCCTACTAGCGGGGTAGAGACCCAGTACTTC
TRBJ2-1 TRBV10-3 TRBD2 . CAISEGLAGAYNEQFF TGTGCCATCAGTGAGGGACTAGCGGGGGCATACAATGAGCAGTTCTTC
TRBJ1-2 TRBV4-1 TRBD1 . CASSQHLGQGWYGYTF TGCGCCAGCAGCCAACACCTGGGACAGGGATGGTATGGCTACACCTTC